The 18 T cell receptor beta chains presented below share a single source sample, sequenced in a study of blood T cell repertoires in COVID-19. Sequencing used immunoSEQ multiplex PCR; TCRdb keeps in-frame clones, though not all of them. The data contain 250,000 to 300,000 clones, around 80% of them seen just once; the ten biggest clones take up approximately 6%. Sequencing was performed on peripheral blood. The receptors come from a man older than 75 with acute or convalescent COVID-19.

V is TRBV6-1 and J is TRBJ1-2, with D tentatively TRBD1 (5 bases). V lost 0 bases, J lost 4 bases, and 12 bases lay in between. From germline, CDR1 is MNHNS and CDR2 SASEGT. The CDR3 is 15 residues long. The CDR3 nucleotides are TGTGCCAGCAGTGAAGCGCAGGGCAGCTCCTATGGCTACACCTTC. It codes for CASSEAQGSSYGYTF.

The V call is TRBV5-5, the J call TRBJ2-5; tentatively, D is TRBD2 (5 bases). CDR3 size: 12 residues. V lost 3 bases and J lost 5, with 8 bases in between. Looked up from germline, CDR1 is SGHKS and CDR2 is YYEKEE (reference sequence). In DNA, the CDR3 is TGTGCCAGCAGCTCCCCGGGGGAGACCCAGTACTTC. It encodes CASSSPGETQYF.

The chain uses TRBV5-1 and TRBJ1-2; 10 bases match TRBD1. The germline V gene has CDR1 SGHRS and CDR2 YFSETQ. This CDR3 contains 14 residues. With 7 bases clipped from V and 6 bases from J, the junction kept 9 bases outside the gene matches. CDR3 residues: CASGTGDPLDGYTF. As DNA, the CDR3 is TGCGCCAGCGGGACAGGGGACCCGCTGGATGGCTACACCTTC.

The rearrangement links TRBV6-5 to TRBJ2-7, with D maybe TRBD2 (6 bases). Germline lookup yields CDR1 MNHEY and CDR2 SVGAGI. V shed 7 bases and J shed 3 bases, with 13 bases lying between them. The CDR3 runs to 13 residues. CDR3 in DNA: TGTGCCAGCATCCCAGGAGGGTTCTACGAGCAGTACTTC. It is translated as CASIPGGFYEQYF.

This clone was seen at least ten times. This rearrangement joins TRBV30 to TRBJ2-7; perhaps TRBD1 as D (5 bases). V lost 3 bases to trimming and J lost 1 base, with 16 bases between them. The CDR3 is 15 amino acids. Germline loops: CDR1 GTSNPN, CDR2 SVGIG (reference sequence). This chain's CDR3 is CAWRVRVPGSYEQYF. Written as DNA, the CDR3 is TGTGCCTGGAGAGTCAGGGTCCCCGGGTCCTACGAGCAGTACTTC.

This CDR3 reads CASSLSGETNEKLFF. The CDR3 DNA is TGTGCCAGCAGCCTATCAGGGGAGACTAATGAAAAACTGTTTTTT. The chain is built from TRBV3-1 (or the pseudogene TRBV3-2) and TRBJ1-4, with a weak D call TRBD1 (6 bases). The CDR3 runs to 15 residues. CDR1 and CDR2 from the germline V gene are LGHDT and YNNKEL (reference sequence). Trimming cost V 4 bases and J 2 bases, with 11 bases left between them.

The chain links TRBV9 to TRBJ1-1; D not certain. The CDR3 length is 14 residues. The V end lost 3 bases, the J end lost 6 bases, and 15 bases lay between the germline ends. The germline V gene encodes CDR1 SGDLS and CDR2 YYNGEE. The CDR3 here is CASSETTRPAEAFF. DNA of the CDR3: TGTGCCAGCAGCGAGACAACCCGTCCGGCTGAAGCTTTCTTT. Together with reference TRBV9 and TRBJ1-1, the CDR3 gives the full variable domain: DSGVTQTPKHLITATGQRVTLRCSPRSGDLSVYWYQQSLDQGLQFLIQYYNGEERAKGNILERFSAQQFPDLHSELNLSSLELGDSALYFCASSETTRPAEAFFGQGTRLTVV.

The CDR3, as DNA: TGTGCCAGCAGTGGACTAGCGGGAGGAGGTGCGGATACGCAGTATTTT. This encodes CASSGLAGGGADTQYF. The chain combines TRBV6-1 with TRBJ2-3; 13 bases align to TRBD2. The ends lost 4 bases at V and 6 bases at J; junction bases unmatched: 7. The CDR3 totals 16 residues. Germline V lookup: CDR1 MNHNS, CDR2 SASEGT.

The gene calls are TRBV5-1 and TRBJ2-7; 7 bases agree with TRBD1. The germline V gene encodes CDR1 SGHRS and CDR2 YFSETQ. V dropped 3 bases and J dropped 0; count of bases not matched to a gene: 6. The CDR3 sequence is 15 residues long. CDR3 DNA sequence: TGCGCCAGCAGCTGGGACAGTTTACCCTCCTACGAGCAGTACTTC. Encoded protein: CASSWDSLPSYEQYF. The complete variable domain, with remaining parts taken from reference TRBV5-1 and TRBJ2-7, reads KAGVTQTPRYLIKTRGQQVTLSCSPISGHRSVSWYQQTPGQGLQFLFEYFSETQRNKGNFPGRFSGRQFSNSRSEMNVSTLELGDSALYLCASSWDSLPSYEQYFGPGTRLTVT.

The V call is TRBV5-1, the J call TRBJ2-5; possible D gene TRBD1, 5 bases. Germline assignment: CDR1 SGHRS and CDR2 YFSETQ. This CDR3 has 14 amino acids. V was trimmed by 2 bases and J by 5 bases, leaving 13 bases between them. Written as DNA, the CDR3 is TGCGCCAGCAGCTTAGGGGCAGGTCGGGAGACCCAGTACTTC. This encodes CASSLGAGRETQYF.

This chain's CDR3 is CASEGQRNSPLHF. CDR3 nucleotide sequence: TGTGCCAGTGAGGGACAGAGGAATTCACCCCTCCACTTT. The chain recombines TRBV28 with TRBJ1-6; 7 nucleotides align to TRBD1. The CDR3 runs to 13 residues. The V and J ends lost 9 bases and 7 bases, in that order; junction bases with no gene match: 6. Per germline, CDR1 MDHEN and CDR2 SYDVKM.

The gene calls are TRBV6-5 and TRBJ1-2, with 7 positions matching TRBD1. V shed 5 bases and J 3 bases; nucleotides not matched to a gene: 6. The length of the CDR3 is 14 residues. Germline assignment: CDR1 MNHEY and CDR2 SVGAGI. The CDR3 reads CASSRTGQDYGYTF. CDR3 DNA: TGTGCCAGCAGTCGGACAGGTCAAGACTATGGCTACACCTTC.

V gene TRBV6-5 combines with J gene TRBJ1-2; D is perhaps TRBD1 (5 bases). V was shortened by 7 bases and J by 8 bases, with 17 bases between the two germline ends. The CDR3 totals 13 residues. The germline V gene encodes CDR1 MNHEY and CDR2 SVGAGI. CDR3 DNA: TGTGCCAGCACCCAAGGGGTTCTTCGCGGCTACACCTTC. It specifies CASTQGVLRGYTF.

The V gene is TRBV13, the J gene TRBJ1-1, with D tentatively TRBD1 (6 bases). Trimming took 5 bases from V and 3 from J, leaving 16 bases between them. Germline assignment: CDR1 PRHDT and CDR2 FYEKMQ (reference sequence). The CDR3 totals 15 residues. The CDR3 nucleotides read TGTGCCAGCAGCCTCGGACAGACGATGTACACTGAAGCTTTCTTT. Translating gives CASSLGQTMYTEAFF.

The chain is built from TRBV5-4 and TRBJ2-2, with a weak D call TRBD1 (6 bases). Germline loops: CDR1 SGHNT, CDR2 YYREEE (reference sequence). Trimming left V 6 bases short and J 3 bases short, with 21 bases between. The CDR3 runs 17 residues. Here the CDR3 reads CASTMDSWGRDTGELFF. In DNA form, the CDR3 reads TGTGCCAGCACCATGGACAGTTGGGGGCGAGACACCGGGGAGCTGTTTTTT.

This chain links TRBV7-6 with TRBJ2-5, with a tentative D call TRBD2 (6 bases). Trimming shortened V by 1 base and J by 5 bases, and 17 bases separated the two germline ends. The CDR3 contains 16 residues. Germline CDR1 reads SGHVS; CDR2 reads FNYEAQ. Here the CDR3 DNA reads TGTGCCAGCAGCTTAGGTTGGGGCGGGACGCGGGAGACCCAGTACTTC. The encoded protein is CASSLGWGGTRETQYF.

CDR3 sequence: CASSQETGVAEKLFF. As DNA, the CDR3 is TGTGCCAGCAGCCAAGAGACAGGGGTGGCGGAAAAACTGTTTTTT. The chain couples TRBV3-1 (or the pseudogene TRBV3-2) to TRBJ1-4, with 8 bases fitting TRBD1. Germline CDR1 is LGHDT and CDR2 is YNNKEL (reference sequence). This CDR3 has 15 residues. J was trimmed by 8 bases and V by 0 bases; bases with no gene match: 5.

Of note for this clone: Additional DNA sequences in this sample encode the identical CDR3. J is TRBJ1-2 and V is TRBV10-3, with TRBD1 matching 7 bases. Germline CDR1 is ENHRY and CDR2 is SYGVKD. The ends lost 4 bases at V and 4 bases at J; junction bases unmatched: 0. The CDR3 has 12 amino acids. In DNA, the CDR3 is TGTGCCATCAGTGGGGACAGCTATGGCTACACCTTC. This codes for CAISGDSYGYTF.